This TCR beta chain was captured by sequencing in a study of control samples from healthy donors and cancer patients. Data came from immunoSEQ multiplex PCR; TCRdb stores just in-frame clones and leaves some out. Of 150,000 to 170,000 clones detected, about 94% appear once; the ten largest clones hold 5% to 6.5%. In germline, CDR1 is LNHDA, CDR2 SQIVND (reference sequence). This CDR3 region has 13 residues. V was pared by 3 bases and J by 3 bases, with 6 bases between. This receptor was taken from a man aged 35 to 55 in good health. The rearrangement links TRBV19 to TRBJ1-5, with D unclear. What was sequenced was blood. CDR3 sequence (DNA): TGTGCCAGTAGTATCGTCTTCAATCAGCCCCAGCATTTT. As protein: CASSIVFNQPQHF.